This T cell receptor beta chain was captured in a study of blood T cell repertoires in COVID-19. Turning to the study itself: Specimens from acute and convalescent COVID-19 originated in the United States, Italy and Spain. PBMCs, B-cell-depleted T cells, or T cells were the source of the cDNA or gDNA that made up the material.

In this sample, this clone turned up a few times. Original processing notes: Nucleated cell counts were estimated from reference gene primer amplification. Clones were read by immunoSEQ multiplex PCR, and TCRdb kept only the in-frame ones, dropping some. That table supplies the V and J calls and clone size; D and trimming were determined from the DNA. The table lists more than 110,000 clones, 82% of them singletons, with 4% to 5% in the top ten. This receptor was identified in a woman older than 75 with acute or convalescent COVID-19. The material sequenced was peripheral blood.

The CDR3 DNA follows: TGTGCCAGCAGTCCGGGGGACAGAGCCTCCTACGAGCAGTACTTC. This gives the protein CASSPGDRASYEQYF. This chain joins TRBV27 and TRBJ2-7, with D possibly matching TRBD1 (7 bases). The germline gives CDR1 MNHEY, CDR2 SMNVEV (reference sequence). The CDR3 loop spans 15 amino acids. Deletions cut 5 bases from V and 0 bases from J, with 14 bases between.